These 2 T cell receptor beta chains were sequenced from one sample in a study of PD-1 blockade in classical Hodgkin lymphoma. Profiling relied on immunoSEQ multiplex PCR, and the TCRdb table lists in-frame clones only, not all of them. Here the sample spans 90,000 or so clones, just under 80% being singletons. Time point indicated: cycle 4 day 1 (C4D1), after less than 7 weeks of nivolumab. Patients all relapsed after autologous stem cell transplantation, and there was variation in brentuximab vedotin exposure. Sequencing used peripheral blood mononuclear cells (PBMCs), obtained before the fourth cycle of nivolumab. All receptors come from a human donor with classical Hodgkin lymphoma.

The J gene is TRBJ2-1, the V gene TRBV5-1; no clear D gene. With 0 bases removed from V and 12 bases from J, the gap between germline ends came to 10 bases. Germline V lookup: CDR1 SGHRS, CDR2 YFSETQ. The CDR3 spans 12 residues. The CDR3 coding sequence is TGCGCCAGCAGCTTGGAAGCTAGTTGGCAGTTCTTC. Amino acid sequence: CASSLEASWQFF.

The chain joins TRBV28 to TRBJ2-2; 11 bases line up with TRBD1. After removal of 4 bases from V and 6 bases from J, the junction contained 4 bases not matched to a gene. The CDR3 covers 15 residues. Germline assignment: CDR1 MDHEN and CDR2 SYDVKM. In DNA, the CDR3 is TGTGCCAGCAGTTCACCGGGACAGGGGGCCGGGGAGCTGTTTTTT. Protein: CASSSPGQGAGELFF.